This T cell receptor (beta chain) was identified in a study of T cell responses to AZD1222 COVID-19 vaccine. Whole-study results and caveats: Reportedly, nearly half the spike-specific TCRs target unmutated variant regions. Clonal diversity may have been underestimated, and the donors were mostly white British, with more females than males. Spike-specific TCRs gained breadth and depth after people received two AZD1222 doses.

The table came from immunoSEQ multiplex PCR; TCRdb's copy has only in-frame clones and leaves some out. The sample shows roughly 150,000 clones, 85% to 95% of them seen only once. Points on this clone: Its specificity is not known.

This TCR was sampled from an adult who received the AZD1222 COVID-19 vaccine. The sequences come from peripheral blood, collected 28 days after the second AZD1222 dose.

CDR3 in amino acids: CASSDSAGSYNEQFF. CDR3 DNA sequence: TGTGCCAGCAGTGACTCAGCGGGATCCTACAATGAGCAGTTCTTC. The chain couples TRBV6-4 to TRBJ2-1, with TRBD2 matching 7 bases. The V and J ends lost 0 bases and 1 base, in that order; junction bases with no gene match: 0. The germline V gene encodes CDR1 MRHNA and CDR2 SNTAGT. The CDR3 contains 15 residues.